This TCR beta chain was recorded in a study of shared clonotypes between healthy human individuals. Study summary: There were three CD4 naive, three CD4 memory, two CD8 naive and one CD8 memory plates per donor.

CDR1 is MNHNS, CDR2 SASEGT, per germline. CDR3 size: 14 residues. With 10 bases removed from V and 4 bases from J, the gap between germline ends came to 17 bases. TCRdb's table, derived via immunoSEQ multiplex PCR, lists solely in-frame clones and lacks some. This sample yields roughly 2 million clones, of which about 95% are seen a single time; 0.85% to 1.2% belongs to the top ten. The naive CD8 subset, CD45RO-negative cells positively selected for CCR7, excluded terminally differentiated effector memory CD45RA+ cells. Donors were healthy HIV-negative adults without recently reported acute infections or vaccinations. This clone has only one observation.

The sample comprised naive CD8+ T cells sorted from blood. This chain connects TRBV6-1 to TRBJ2-1; D unclear. This TCR was sampled from a man between 18 and 29 years old in good health. Here the CDR3 reads CATATRLPYNEQFF. CDR3 DNA sequence: TGTGCCACCGCCACCCGACTCCCATACAATGAGCAGTTCTTC.